A selection of T cell receptor beta chains follows, all from one sample in a study of T cell responses to AZD1222 COVID-19 vaccine. Here immunoSEQ multiplex PCR was the method, and the copy in TCRdb shows in-frame clones only, minus some. The sample includes roughly 96,000 clones, roughly 90% of them seen just once. The source material was peripheral blood, sampled 28 days after the second AZD1222 dose. These receptor sequences come from an adult who received the AZD1222 COVID-19 vaccine. CDR3s include the opening cysteine and the closing phenylalanine or tryptophan. D genes are given only for firm matches. The size entry is marked missing in some rows and otherwise reads once, few, many or a size class.

j_call v_call clone_size d_call cdr3_aa cdr3_nt
TRBJ2-5 TRBV30 NA NA CAWGGAWGAKETQYF TGTGCCTGGGGTGGGGCATGGGGGGCAAAAGAGACCCAGTACTTC
TRBJ2-3 TRBV15 NA TRBD2 CATSRDLAGVGGTDTQYF TGTGCCACCAGCAGAGATCTAGCGGGAGTTGGGGGCACAGATACGCAGTATTTT
TRBJ1-1 TRBV2 NA NA CASSDIAGNTEAFF TGTGCCAGCAGTGATATAGCAGGGAACACTGAAGCTTTCTTT
TRBJ1-2 TRBV12-3/TRBV12-4 few TRBD1 CASSPQTGSGYTF TGTGCCAGCAGTCCTCAGACAGGGTCTGGCTACACCTTC
TRBJ2-7 TRBV5-1 NA TRBD1 CASGRDRGGNEQYF TGCGCCAGCGGCCGGGACAGGGGAGGAAACGAGCAGTACTTC
TRBJ1-4 TRBV18 NA NA CASSPPKGGNEKLFF TGTGCCAGCTCACCACCGAAGGGGGGTAATGAAAAACTGTTTTTT
TRBJ1-2 TRBV20-1 NA NA CSASSIYGYTF TGCAGTGCTAGTTCCATCTATGGCTACACCTTC
TRBJ1-2 TRBV29-1 NA TRBD1 CSAGTGFNYGYTF TGCAGCGCTGGGACAGGATTCAACTATGGCTACACCTTC
TRBJ1-4 TRBV5-4 NA NA CASSLTTANEKLFF TGTGCCAGCAGCCTGACGACAGCTAATGAAAAACTGTTTTTT
TRBJ2-1 TRBV3-1/TRBV3-2 NA NA CASSQEAFSSYNEQFF TGTGCCAGCAGCCAAGAGGCTTTCAGCTCCTACAATGAGCAGTTCTTC
TRBJ1-3 TRBV28 NA TRBD1 CASSFPAQGGSGNTIYF TGTGCCAGCAGTTTCCCCGCACAGGGGGGATCTGGAAACACCATATATTTT
TRBJ1-5 TRBV6-6 NA NA CASSYLAGNQPQHF TGTGCCAGCAGTTATTTGGCAGGAAATCAGCCCCAGCATTTT
TRBJ1-4 TRBV25-1 NA TRBD1 CASSPGGTNEKLFF TGTGCCAGCAGTCCAGGGGGAACTAATGAAAAACTGTTTTTT
TRBJ2-1 TRBV24-1 NA NA CATSRDSRSGEQFF TGTGCCACCAGCCGGGACTCCCGGAGTGGTGAGCAGTTCTTC
TRBJ2-1 TRBV7-2 NA NA CASSLGGATYNEQFF TGTGCCAGCAGCTTGGGGGGGGCCACTTACAATGAGCAGTTCTTC
TRBJ2-1 TRBV28 NA TRBD1 CASRPDRGLYNEQFF TGTGCCAGCAGACCTGACAGGGGGCTCTACAATGAGCAGTTCTTC
TRBJ1-2 TRBV19 NA NA CASSSQDPKRGYTF TGTGCCAGTAGTAGCCAGGACCCAAAGAGGGGCTACACCTTC
TRBJ1-2 TRBV29-1 NA NA CSVEGTFLSSYTF TGCAGCGTTGAGGGGACATTTCTCTCTAGCTACACCTTC
TRBJ1-4 TRBV27 few TRBD1 CASSPGGGNEKLFF TGTGCCAGCAGCCCCGGAGGGGGCAATGAAAAACTGTTTTTT
TRBJ1-2 TRBV3-1/TRBV3-2 NA TRBD1 CASSDGTGHGYTF TGTGCCAGCAGCGACGGGACAGGGCATGGCTACACCTTC
TRBJ2-7 TRBV4-2 NA NA CASSQVRDHEQYF TGTGCCAGCAGCCAAGTCCGGGACCACGAGCAGTACTTC
TRBJ2-7 TRBV4-1 NA TRBD2 CASSQPRTSGDYEQYF TGCGCCAGCAGCCAACCCCGGACTAGCGGGGACTACGAGCAGTACTTC
TRBJ2-3 TRBV27 once TRBD1 CASSLGQGAFSDTQYF TGTGCCAGCAGTCTGGGACAGGGGGCATTCTCAGATACGCAGTATTTT
TRBJ2-5 TRBV7-2 NA TRBD1 CASSLGSRGFQETQYF TGTGCCAGCAGCTTAGGTTCCAGGGGGTTTCAAGAGACCCAGTACTTC
TRBJ1-2 TRBV4-1 NA NA CASSQEDGVVSGYTF TGCGCCAGCAGCCAAGAAGACGGGGTGGTGAGTGGCTACACCTTC
TRBJ1-3 TRBV11-1 few NA CASSARGSGNTIYF TGTGCCAGCAGCGCCAGGGGATCTGGAAACACCATATATTTT
TRBJ2-4 TRBV18 few NA CASSPEGVGPFIQYF TGTGCCAGCTCACCGGAGGGTGTTGGCCCCTTCATTCAGTACTTC
TRBJ1-1 TRBV11-3 NA NA CASSLGGRTINTEAFF TGTGCCAGCAGCTTAGGAGGACGAACAATAAACACTGAAGCTTTCTTT
TRBJ1-5 TRBV6-1 NA NA CASSEAGLRQPQHF TGTGCCAGCAGTGAGGCAGGGCTTCGGCAGCCCCAGCATTTT
TRBJ2-7 TRBV2 few NA CASSTVREQYF TGTGCCAGCAGTACGGTGCGCGAGCAGTACTTC
TRBJ1-6 TRBV30 NA NA CAWSVHRGGRNSPLHF TGTGCCTGGAGTGTACATCGAGGGGGGCGGAATTCACCCCTCCACTTT
TRBJ2-1 TRBV5-1 once NA CASSFYVTYNEQFF TGCGCCAGCAGCTTCTACGTGACCTACAATGAGCAGTTCTTC
TRBJ1-3 TRBV4-2 once NA CASSRTARGNIGNTIYF TGTGCCAGCAGCCGTACGGCAAGGGGCAATATCGGAAACACCATATATTTT
TRBJ2-7 TRBV10-1 once NA CASSPGSTYEQYF TGCGCCAGCAGTCCGGGCTCCACCTACGAGCAGTACTTC
TRBJ1-1 TRBV4-1 NA NA CASSQEDTMNTEAFF TGCGCCAGCAGCCAAGAGGACACTATGAACACTGAAGCTTTCTTT
TRBJ2-2 TRBV2 once NA CASRWGLGDTGELFF TGTGCCAGCCGCTGGGGTCTCGGGGATACCGGGGAGCTGTTTTTT
TRBJ1-5 TRBV6-2/TRBV6-3 NA NA CASSYGGHSNQPQHF TGTGCCAGCAGTTACGGCGGACATAGCAATCAGCCCCAGCATTTT
TRBJ1-5 TRBV10-2 NA NA CASKGKYSNQPQHF TGCGCCAGCAAAGGGAAATATAGCAATCAGCCCCAGCATTTT
TRBJ2-2 TRBV24-1 NA TRBD1 CATSGFGQGADTGELFF TGTGCCACCAGTGGATTTGGACAGGGGGCAGACACCGGGGAGCTGTTTTTT
TRBJ2-7 TRBV6-5 NA NA CASSYSSGLTVYEQYF TGTGCCAGCAGTTACTCGAGTGGACTTACTGTCTACGAGCAGTACTTC
TRBJ1-5 TRBV28 NA NA CAASNQPQHF TGTGCCGCCTCCAATCAGCCCCAGCATTTT
TRBJ1-6 TRBV12-3/TRBV12-4 NA TRBD1 CASTDRGQSPLHF TGTGCCAGCACCGACAGGGGGCAATCACCCCTCCACTTT
TRBJ1-2 TRBV2 NA NA CASSVRGDYGYTF TGTGCCAGCAGTGTGAGGGGAGACTATGGCTACACCTTC
TRBJ2-7 TRBV4-2 NA NA CASSQVGRDFSYEQYF TGTGCCAGCAGCCAAGTGGGGCGGGACTTCTCCTACGAGCAGTACTTC
TRBJ1-3 TRBV19 few NA CASTGTAGNTIYF TGTGCCAGTACTGGGACGGCGGGGAACACCATATATTTT
TRBJ1-5 TRBV19 NA NA CASSMGSRNQPQHF TGTGCCAGTAGTATGGGGTCCCGAAATCAGCCCCAGCATTTT
TRBJ2-4 TRBV7-9 NA NA CASSFWEQNIQYF TGTGCCAGCAGCTTTTGGGAGCAAAACATTCAGTACTTC
TRBJ1-3 TRBV5-8 NA TRBD1 CASSLLGQVGNTIYF TGTGCCAGCAGCTTGCTCGGACAGGTTGGAAACACCATATATTTT
TRBJ1-1 TRBV18 NA NA CASSPELNTEAFF TGTGCCAGCTCACCCGAGTTGAACACTGAAGCTTTCTTT
TRBJ2-2 TRBV5-4 NA TRBD1 CASSLGHAGGFAGELFF TGTGCCAGCAGCTTGGGACACGCAGGGGGCTTCGCCGGGGAGCTGTTTTTT
TRBJ2-7 TRBV14 NA NA CASSQTVTYEQYF TGTGCCAGCAGCCAGACAGTAACCTACGAGCAGTACTTC
TRBJ2-1 TRBV7-2 few TRBD2 CASSLGLAYEQFF TGTGCCAGCAGCTTGGGACTAGCTTATGAGCAGTTCTTC
TRBJ2-1 TRBV4-3 NA NA CASSQEGRAHEQFF TGCGCCAGCAGCCAAGAAGGGAGAGCTCATGAGCAGTTCTTC
TRBJ2-7 TRBV4-1 NA NA CASSQGDLRPKADEQYF TGCGCCAGCAGCCAAGGAGACTTGAGACCCAAAGCTGACGAGCAGTACTTC
TRBJ2-3 TRBV24-1 NA TRBD1 CATRPQGVQADTQYF TGTGCCACCAGGCCACAGGGGGTCCAGGCAGATACGCAGTATTTT
TRBJ2-3 TRBV24-1 NA TRBD1 CATSDFGQGTDTQYF TGTGCCACCAGTGATTTTGGACAGGGAACAGATACGCAGTATTTT
TRBJ1-2 TRBV5-6 NA NA CASSLGPARYGYTF TGTGCCAGCAGCTTGGGGCCGGCTCGTTATGGCTACACCTTC
TRBJ2-7 TRBV28 NA NA CASSLGTVNYEQYF TGTGCCAGCAGCCTCGGGACGGTTAACTACGAGCAGTACTTC
TRBJ2-5 TRBV7-2 NA NA CASSLEGGRETQYF TGTGCCAGCAGCTTAGAAGGGGGTAGGGAGACCCAGTACTTC
TRBJ1-2 TRBV28 NA NA CASSLGSGTSYGYTF TGTGCCAGCAGTTTAGGATCGGGGACTTCCTATGGCTACACCTTC